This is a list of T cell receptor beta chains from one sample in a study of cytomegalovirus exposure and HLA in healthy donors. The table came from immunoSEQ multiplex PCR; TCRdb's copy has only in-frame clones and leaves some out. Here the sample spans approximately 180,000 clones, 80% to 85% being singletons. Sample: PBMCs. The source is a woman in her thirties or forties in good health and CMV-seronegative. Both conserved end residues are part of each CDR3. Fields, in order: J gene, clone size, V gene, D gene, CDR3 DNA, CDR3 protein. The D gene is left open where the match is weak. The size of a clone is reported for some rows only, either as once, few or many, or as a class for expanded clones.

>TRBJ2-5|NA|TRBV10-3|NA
TGTGCCATCAGTGTCAACAGCCAAGAGACCCAGTACTTC
CAISVNSQETQYF
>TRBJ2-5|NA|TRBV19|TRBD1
TGTGCCAGTAGTAGGACAGGGCTGGAGACCCAGTACTTC
CASSRTGLETQYF
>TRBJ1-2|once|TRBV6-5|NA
TGTGCCAGCAGGGACCAAGGGGAGGTCTACACCTTC
CASRDQGEVYTF
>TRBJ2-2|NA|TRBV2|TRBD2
TGTGCCAGCAGTGGGACTAGCGGGAGAGTCACCGGGGAGCTGTTTTTT
CASSGTSGRVTGELFF
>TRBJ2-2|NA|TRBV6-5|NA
TGTGCCAGCAGAGACAGGTCGAACACCGGGGAGCTGTTTTTT
CASRDRSNTGELFF
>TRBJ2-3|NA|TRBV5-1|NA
TGCGCCAGCAGCCCGGACTCTCCCCAGGATACGCAGTATTTT
CASSPDSPQDTQYF
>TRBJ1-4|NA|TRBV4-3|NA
TGCGCCAGCAGCCAGGACGGACTTGAAAAACTGTTTTTT
CASSQDGLEKLFF
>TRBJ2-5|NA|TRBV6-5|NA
TGTGCCAGCAGCGACACCTACAGACAAGAGACCCAGTACTTC
CASSDTYRQETQYF
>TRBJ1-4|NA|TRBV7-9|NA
TGTGCCAGCAGCTCCCTAGCAGGGGTTGAAAAACTGTTTTTT
CASSSLAGVEKLFF
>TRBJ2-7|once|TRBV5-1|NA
TGCGCCAGCAGCTTGGACGCGGGACTTTACTACGAGCAGTACTTC
CASSLDAGLYYEQYF
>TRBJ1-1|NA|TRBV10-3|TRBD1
TGTGCCATCAGTGAGTCAACAGGGGGAATCACTGAAGCTTTCTTT
CAISESTGGITEAFF
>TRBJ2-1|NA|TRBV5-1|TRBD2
TGCGCCAGCAGCCGGACTAGCGGGCTCAGCAATGAGCAGTTCTTC
CASSRTSGLSNEQFF
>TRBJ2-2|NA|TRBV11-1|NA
TGTGCCAGCAGCCGAAATGGGGGGACGAACACCGGGGAGCTGTTTTTT
CASSRNGGTNTGELFF
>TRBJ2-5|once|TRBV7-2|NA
TGTGCCAGCAGCTTAATGCCCCCGGGGAACCAAGAGACCCAGTACTTC
CASSLMPPGNQETQYF
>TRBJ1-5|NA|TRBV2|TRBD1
TGTGCCAGCAGGGTCCGGGACAGCAGTATGGAGCCCCAGCATTTT
CASRVRDSSMEPQHF
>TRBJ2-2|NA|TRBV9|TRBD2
TGTGCCAGCAGCCCCGGACTAGCGTCGAACACCGGGGAGCTGTTTTTT
CASSPGLASNTGELFF
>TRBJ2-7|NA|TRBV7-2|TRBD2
TGTGCCAGCAGCCCTACTAGCGCCATTATAAACGAGCAGTACTTC
CASSPTSAIINEQYF
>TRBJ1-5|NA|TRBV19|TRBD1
TGTGCCAGTAGTATAGCCAGACACCGGGACAGGGGGCTGAATCAGCCCCAGCATTTT
CASSIARHRDRGLNQPQHF
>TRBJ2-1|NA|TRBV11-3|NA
TGTGCCAGCACCGATATAAGTAGCGCTGAGCAGTTCTTC
CASTDISSAEQFF
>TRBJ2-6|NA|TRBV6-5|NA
TGTGCCAGCAGCCAGGGAACTACTGGGGCCAACGTCCTGACTTTC
CASSQGTTGANVLTF
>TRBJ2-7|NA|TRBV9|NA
TGTGCCAGCAGCGTAGCCGGGTCTGGCTACGAGCAGTACTTC
CASSVAGSGYEQYF
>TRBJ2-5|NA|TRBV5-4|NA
TGTGCCAGCAGCTCGCGGGGAGCCCAGTACTTC
CASSSRGAQYF
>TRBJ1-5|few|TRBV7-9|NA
TGTGCCAGCAGCTCACAGGGACATAGCAATCAGCCCCAGCATTTT
CASSSQGHSNQPQHF
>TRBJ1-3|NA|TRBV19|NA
TGTGCCAGTAGTACGGACAGCTCTGGAAACACCATATATTTT
CASSTDSSGNTIYF
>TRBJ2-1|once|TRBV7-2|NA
TGTGCCAGCCGAATGAGGGGGTATGAGCAGTTCTTC
CASRMRGYEQFF
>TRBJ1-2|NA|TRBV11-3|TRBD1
TGTGCCAGCAGCCCGCGGACAGGCAACTATGGCTACACCTTC
CASSPRTGNYGYTF
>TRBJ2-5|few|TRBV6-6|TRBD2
TGTGCCAGCAGTTACTCGACTAGCGGGAGGGCGGAGACCCAGTACTTC
CASSYSTSGRAETQYF
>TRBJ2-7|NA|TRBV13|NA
TGTGCCAGCAGCCTCTCCTGGGGCGACAGCTCCTACGAGCAGTACTTC
CASSLSWGDSSYEQYF
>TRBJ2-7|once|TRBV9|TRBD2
TGTGCCAGCAGCGTCGGGACTAGCGGGAGAGGCGAGCAGTACTTC
CASSVGTSGRGEQYF
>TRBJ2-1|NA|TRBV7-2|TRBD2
TGTGCCAGCAGCGTGGCGACTAGCGGAAACAATGAGCAGTTCTTC
CASSVATSGNNEQFF
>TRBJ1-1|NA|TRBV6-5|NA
TGTGCCAGCACCCCACAGGGGAACACTGAAGCTTTCTTT
CASTPQGNTEAFF
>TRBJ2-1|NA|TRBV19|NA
TGTGCCAGTAGTATATCCGCGCGGCAAGCCTACAATGAGCAGTTCTTC
CASSISARQAYNEQFF
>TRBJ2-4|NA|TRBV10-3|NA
TGTGCCATCAGTGAGTCTGGGGGGATAGCCAAAAACATTCAGTACTTC
CAISESGGIAKNIQYF
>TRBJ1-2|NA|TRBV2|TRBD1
TGTGCCAGCAGTGAAGACCGGACAGGGGGCTATGGCTACACCTTC
CASSEDRTGGYGYTF
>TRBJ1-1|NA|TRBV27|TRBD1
TGTGCCAGCAGTTTATCCGGACAGGGAGGTTCAGCTTTCTTT
CASSLSGQGGSAFF
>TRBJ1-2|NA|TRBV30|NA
TGTGCCTGGACCCTACAGGGAGTCGACGGCTACACCTTC
CAWTLQGVDGYTF
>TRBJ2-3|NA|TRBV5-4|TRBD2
TGTGCCAGCAGCTCGACTAGCGGGAGCGCCACAGATACGCAGTATTTT
CASSSTSGSATDTQYF
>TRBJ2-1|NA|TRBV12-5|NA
TGTGCTAATGGTCCCTCGGGGTTTATGAATGAGCAGTTCTTC
CANGPSGFMNEQFF
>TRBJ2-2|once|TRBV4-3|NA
TGCGCCAGCAGCCAAACGACTTACGGGGTTAACACCGGGGAGCTGTTTTTT
CASSQTTYGVNTGELFF